The 6 T cell receptor beta chains listed next were all sequenced from one sample in a study of blood T cell repertoires in COVID-19. Generated by immunoSEQ multiplex PCR, the TCRdb table keeps only in-frame clones and is missing some. The sample records under 60,000 clones, over 80% being singletons. What was sequenced was peripheral blood. These receptors were obtained from a man in his 70s with acute or convalescent COVID-19.

The chain employs TRBV7-8 and TRBJ1-1, with 7 bases lining up with TRBD1. The CDR3 contains 15 residues. The germline gives CDR1 SGHVS, CDR2 FQNEAQ. V lost 0 bases to trimming and J lost 9 bases; unmatched junction nucleotides: 10. The CDR3: CASSLAGTADHKAFF. The CDR3 bases are TGTGCCAGCAGCTTAGCCGGGACAGCAGACCATAAAGCTTTCTTT.

The rearrangement uses TRBV5-1 and TRBJ1-2, with 10 bases that match TRBD1. Trimming took 0 bases from V and 8 from J; bases not matched to a gene: 4. Germline V gene sequence: CDR1 SGHRS, CDR2 YFSETQ. This CDR3 has 14 amino acids. The CDR3 sequence is CASSLEGQGYGYTF. CDR3 in DNA: TGCGCCAGCAGCTTGGAGGGACAGGGGTACGGCTACACCTTC. Supplemented by reference TRBV5-1 and TRBJ1-2, the full variable domain reads KAGVTQTPRYLIKTRGQQVTLSCSPISGHRSVSWYQQTPGQGLQFLFEYFSETQRNKGNFPGRFSGRQFSNSRSEMNVSTLELGDSALYLCASSLEGQGYGYTFGSGTRLTVV.

For the CDR3, the DNA is TGCGCCAGCAGCCAGGTGCAGGGGGACCAGCAGTACTTC. Protein product: CASSQVQGDQQYF. The chain links TRBV4-3 to TRBJ2-7, with 7 nucleotides matching TRBD1. After removal of 3 bases from V and 8 bases from J, the junction contained 7 bases not matched to a gene. The CDR3 runs 13 residues. Germline CDR1 reads LGHNA; CDR2 reads YSLEER.

This rearrangement joins TRBV28 to TRBJ2-3; D might be TRBD1 (6 bases). The V end was cut by 7 bases, the J end by 4 bases, with 18 bases between. The CDR3 has 15 amino acids. CDR1 and CDR2 (germline): MDHEN, SYDVKM. In nucleotides, the CDR3 is TGTGCCAGCAACCGGCACAGGGAGAGCCCAGATACGCAGTATTTT. Its protein is CASNRHRESPDTQYF.

The chain has TRBV3-1 (or the pseudogene TRBV3-2) and TRBJ2-7, with a tentative D call TRBD2 (6 bases). Germline assignment: CDR1 LGHDT and CDR2 YNNKEL (reference sequence). The V gene lost 0 bases and the J gene lost 2 bases, with 11 bases spanning the gap. This CDR3 spans 15 amino acids. Here the CDR3 reads CASSQDRQRAYEQYF. CDR3 sequence (DNA): TGTGCCAGCAGCCAAGATAGGCAGCGGGCCTACGAGCAGTACTTC.

The gene calls are TRBV7-9 and TRBJ1-4, with 7 bases matching TRBD1. Germline CDR1 is SEHNR and CDR2 is FQNEAQ (reference sequence). There are 17 residues in the CDR3. The J segment lost 4 bases and the V segment lost 0 bases, leaving 8 bases of the junction unmatched. CDR3 residues: CASSLAYVRDSNEKLFF. CDR3 DNA: TGTGCCAGCAGCTTAGCTTACGTCCGGGACAGTAATGAAAAACTGTTTTTT.